Listed below are T cell receptor beta chains from one sample, sequenced in a study of cytomegalovirus exposure and HLA in healthy donors. Data came from immunoSEQ multiplex PCR; TCRdb stores just in-frame clones and leaves some out. The data contain about 110,000 clones, 70% to 80% of them singletons. Sequencing was done on a sample of PBMCs. Receptor source: a woman aged 25-40 years in good health and CMV-seropositive. Each CDR3 is given with its conserved first and last residue. The order of the fields is D gene, clone size, V gene, J gene, CDR3 DNA, CDR3 protein. The D gene is left open where the match is weak. The size field is filled for only some rows; it gives once, few, many or a size class.

d_call: TRBD1
clone_size: -
v_call: TRBV2
j_call: TRBJ2-4
cdr3_nt: TGTGCCAGCATCGAGGGGGCTACCAAAAACATTCAGTACTTC
cdr3_aa: CASIEGATKNIQYF

d_call: -
clone_size: -
v_call: TRBV27
j_call: TRBJ1-3
cdr3_nt: TGTGCCAGCAGTTTATCGGCCGGAGAGTCTGGAAACACCATATATTTT
cdr3_aa: CASSLSAGESGNTIYF

d_call: TRBD2
clone_size: -
v_call: TRBV4-1
j_call: TRBJ2-3
cdr3_nt: TGCGCCAGCAGCCAGCTGCCGACTAGCGGGAGCCCCTTAGGAGATACGCAGTATTTT
cdr3_aa: CASSQLPTSGSPLGDTQYF

d_call: -
clone_size: -
v_call: TRBV4-1
j_call: TRBJ2-3
cdr3_nt: TGCGCCAGCAGCCTTCGGACTAGCACAGATACGCAGTATTTT
cdr3_aa: CASSLRTSTDTQYF

d_call: -
clone_size: -
v_call: TRBV27
j_call: TRBJ1-5
cdr3_nt: TGTGCCAGCAGTTTAGCCGGAGGGGGGGGGAATCAGCCCCAGCATTTT
cdr3_aa: CASSLAGGGGNQPQHF

d_call: TRBD1
clone_size: once
v_call: TRBV30
j_call: TRBJ1-5
cdr3_nt: TGTGCCTGGAATAGGCAGGGGGGCAATCAGCCCCAGCATTTT
cdr3_aa: CAWNRQGGNQPQHF

d_call: TRBD1
clone_size: -
v_call: TRBV5-8
j_call: TRBJ1-4
cdr3_nt: TGTGCCAGCAGCTTGGGGACAGGTCCCACGGGGAATGAAAAACTGTTTTTT
cdr3_aa: CASSLGTGPTGNEKLFF

d_call: TRBD2
clone_size: -
v_call: TRBV10-3
j_call: TRBJ2-5
cdr3_nt: TGTGCCATCAGTGGACGACTAGCGGGAGAAGATCGGCAAGAGACCCAGTACTTC
cdr3_aa: CAISGRLAGEDRQETQYF

d_call: TRBD2
clone_size: once
v_call: TRBV15
j_call: TRBJ2-7
cdr3_nt: TGTGCCACCAGCAGAGATCGTATAGCGGGAGCTCTCGGCGAGCAGTACTTC
cdr3_aa: CATSRDRIAGALGEQYF

d_call: -
clone_size: few
v_call: TRBV30
j_call: TRBJ1-3
cdr3_nt: TGTGCCTGGAGTGGAGGGTTTTTCGGAAACACCATATATTTT
cdr3_aa: CAWSGGFFGNTIYF

d_call: -
clone_size: -
v_call: TRBV19
j_call: TRBJ1-2
cdr3_nt: TGTGCCAGTAGTATGGGGGGGGCGGACTATGGCTACACCTTC
cdr3_aa: CASSMGGADYGYTF

d_call: TRBD1
clone_size: -
v_call: TRBV18
j_call: TRBJ2-7
cdr3_nt: TGTGCCAGCTCATCGACAGGGTTCTACGAGCAGTACTTC
cdr3_aa: CASSSTGFYEQYF

d_call: -
clone_size: -
v_call: TRBV5-6
j_call: TRBJ2-3
cdr3_nt: TGTGCCAGCAGCTTGTTGCAGGGGTTAGATACGCAGTATTTT
cdr3_aa: CASSLLQGLDTQYF

d_call: -
clone_size: few
v_call: TRBV5-6
j_call: TRBJ1-5
cdr3_nt: TGTGCCAGCAGCTTGGGAACCGAGAGGAATCAGCCCCAGCATTTT
cdr3_aa: CASSLGTERNQPQHF

d_call: TRBD2
clone_size: -
v_call: TRBV28
j_call: TRBJ2-7
cdr3_nt: TGTGCCAGCAGCCCTAGCGGGCCCCCCTACGAGCAGTACTTC
cdr3_aa: CASSPSGPPYEQYF

d_call: TRBD1
clone_size: -
v_call: TRBV10-3
j_call: TRBJ2-7
cdr3_nt: TGTGCCATCCGAACAGGGGCTTACGAGCAGTACTTC
cdr3_aa: CAIRTGAYEQYF

d_call: -
clone_size: -
v_call: TRBV7-2
j_call: TRBJ1-5
cdr3_nt: TGTGCCAGCAGCCCGCAGGGAAATCAGCCCCAGCATTTT
cdr3_aa: CASSPQGNQPQHF

d_call: TRBD1
clone_size: -
v_call: TRBV19
j_call: TRBJ2-7
cdr3_nt: TGTGCCAGTAGTACTGAACAGGGGGCAAGCTACGAGCAGTACTTC
cdr3_aa: CASSTEQGASYEQYF

d_call: TRBD2
clone_size: -
v_call: TRBV9
j_call: TRBJ2-1
cdr3_nt: TGTGCCAGCAGCATCGGGACTAGCGGGACCTGGGAGACCTACAATGAGCAGTTCTTC
cdr3_aa: CASSIGTSGTWETYNEQFF

d_call: -
clone_size: -
v_call: TRBV10-1
j_call: TRBJ2-5
cdr3_nt: TGCGCCAGCAGCCACGAGGATTTGAAGCAGTACTTC
cdr3_aa: CASSHEDLKQYF

d_call: TRBD1
clone_size: -
v_call: TRBV9
j_call: TRBJ1-5
cdr3_nt: TGTGCCAGCAGTCAGGGACAGGAGGGACAGCCCCAGCATTTT
cdr3_aa: CASSQGQEGQPQHF

d_call: TRBD2
clone_size: -
v_call: TRBV4-1
j_call: TRBJ2-1
cdr3_nt: TGCGCCAGCAGCCAAAGTACCCGAGCGGGAGACGGGGAGCAGTTCTTC
cdr3_aa: CASSQSTRAGDGEQFF

d_call: -
clone_size: -
v_call: TRBV5-1
j_call: TRBJ1-3
cdr3_nt: TGCGTCAGCAGCCAAGAACAGGGAACTGGAAACACCATATATTTT
cdr3_aa: CVSSQEQGTGNTIYF

d_call: -
clone_size: -
v_call: TRBV7-6
j_call: TRBJ2-7
cdr3_nt: TGTGCCAGCAGCTTATCAGGGGACCGCGAGCAGTACTTC
cdr3_aa: CASSLSGDREQYF

d_call: -
clone_size: -
v_call: TRBV5-6
j_call: TRBJ1-2
cdr3_nt: TGTGCCAGCAGCCCCGGACTGCCTAACTATGGCTACACCTTC
cdr3_aa: CASSPGLPNYGYTF

d_call: -
clone_size: -
v_call: TRBV6-5
j_call: TRBJ1-5
cdr3_nt: TGTGCCAGCAGTTACCTAACTACCAATCAGCCCCAGCATTTT
cdr3_aa: CASSYLTTNQPQHF

d_call: -
clone_size: -
v_call: TRBV10-3
j_call: TRBJ1-3
cdr3_nt: TGTGCCATCAGTGAGTCCCCGGACATGTCCGGAAACACCATATATTTT
cdr3_aa: CAISESPDMSGNTIYF

d_call: -
clone_size: -
v_call: TRBV9
j_call: TRBJ1-2
cdr3_nt: TGTGCCAGCAGCGTAGCCACGGGGGGGTATAACTATGGCTACACCTTC
cdr3_aa: CASSVATGGYNYGYTF

d_call: -
clone_size: -
v_call: TRBV28
j_call: TRBJ2-3
cdr3_nt: TGTGCCAGCAGTTTCGTAGCCGGAACAGATACGCAGTATTTT
cdr3_aa: CASSFVAGTDTQYF

d_call: -
clone_size: -
v_call: TRBV30
j_call: TRBJ1-5
cdr3_nt: TGTGCCTGGACTCAGGGGAGCAATCAGCCCCAGCATTTT
cdr3_aa: CAWTQGSNQPQHF

d_call: -
clone_size: -
v_call: TRBV7-9
j_call: TRBJ2-1
cdr3_nt: TGTGCCAGCAGCTTACTCACGAGCGGAGATGAGCAGTTCTTC
cdr3_aa: CASSLLTSGDEQFF

d_call: TRBD1
clone_size: -
v_call: TRBV7-9
j_call: TRBJ1-3
cdr3_nt: TGTGCCAGCAGCGCAAGGACAGGGTCTCCTGGAAACACCATATATTTT
cdr3_aa: CASSARTGSPGNTIYF

d_call: -
clone_size: -
v_call: TRBV7-6
j_call: TRBJ2-5
cdr3_nt: TGTGCCAGCAGGTCCTCGGGCCAAGAGACCCAGTACTTC
cdr3_aa: CASRSSGQETQYF

d_call: TRBD1
clone_size: -
v_call: TRBV30
j_call: TRBJ1-2
cdr3_nt: TGTGCCGGGGGACAGGGAAGCGGCTACACCTTC
cdr3_aa: CAGGQGSGYTF

d_call: TRBD1
clone_size: -
v_call: TRBV5-1
j_call: TRBJ2-1
cdr3_nt: TGCGCCAGCAGCTTAGACAGGGCCTACAATGAGCAGTTCTTC
cdr3_aa: CASSLDRAYNEQFF

d_call: -
clone_size: -
v_call: TRBV27
j_call: TRBJ1-1
cdr3_nt: TGTGCCAGCAGTTTTCGTATTCCGGTGGACACTGAAGCTTTCTTT
cdr3_aa: CASSFRIPVDTEAFF

d_call: -
clone_size: -
v_call: TRBV7-9
j_call: TRBJ1-5
cdr3_nt: TGTGCCAGCAGCTTATGGGGAGGGAATCAGCCCCAGCATTTT
cdr3_aa: CASSLWGGNQPQHF

d_call: -
clone_size: -
v_call: TRBV19
j_call: TRBJ1-1
cdr3_nt: TGTGCCAGTAGTCCCCGGACAGCGTTTATGAACACTGAAGCTTTCTTT
cdr3_aa: CASSPRTAFMNTEAFF

d_call: -
clone_size: -
v_call: TRBV11-2
j_call: TRBJ2-7
cdr3_nt: TGTGCCAGCAGCTTAATGGGGCCTTCCTACGAGCAGTACTTC
cdr3_aa: CASSLMGPSYEQYF

d_call: TRBD2
clone_size: -
v_call: TRBV7-3
j_call: TRBJ2-3
cdr3_nt: TGTGCCAGCAGCTACTTTAGCGGGGGGGCCGGTACGCAGTATTTT
cdr3_aa: CASSYFSGGAGTQYF

d_call: TRBD1
clone_size: once
v_call: TRBV7-9
j_call: TRBJ1-1
cdr3_nt: TGTGCCAGCAGCGTATTAACAGGGGGATCCACTGAAGCTTTCTTT
cdr3_aa: CASSVLTGGSTEAFF

d_call: TRBD1
clone_size: -
v_call: TRBV10-2
j_call: TRBJ2-2
cdr3_nt: TGCGCCAGCAGTGAGTGGACAGGGCGCACCGGGGAGCTGTTTTTT
cdr3_aa: CASSEWTGRTGELFF

d_call: -
clone_size: -
v_call: TRBV21-1
j_call: TRBJ2-7
cdr3_nt: TGTGCCAGCAGCAAATCCATCCGACAGGGCCCCTACGAGCAGTACTTC
cdr3_aa: CASSKSIRQGPYEQYF

d_call: -
clone_size: -
v_call: TRBV11-2
j_call: TRBJ1-2
cdr3_nt: TGTGCCAGCAGAACCGTTAGGACACAAAATAACTATGGCTACACCTTC
cdr3_aa: CASRTVRTQNNYGYTF

d_call: -
clone_size: -
v_call: TRBV11-2
j_call: TRBJ1-2
cdr3_nt: TGTGCCAGCAGCTTAGGGCCGGAGACTAACTATGGCTACACCTTC
cdr3_aa: CASSLGPETNYGYTF

d_call: TRBD1
clone_size: -
v_call: TRBV5-6
j_call: TRBJ2-5
cdr3_nt: TGTGCCACCGCGGAGGCCGGGACAGGGGAAGAAAAGACCCAGTACTTC
cdr3_aa: CATAEAGTGEEKTQYF

d_call: TRBD1
clone_size: -
v_call: TRBV30
j_call: TRBJ1-6
cdr3_nt: TGTGCCTGGATGTCCTCAGGGGGTTCACCCCTCCACTTT
cdr3_aa: CAWMSSGGSPLHF

d_call: TRBD1
clone_size: once
v_call: TRBV30
j_call: TRBJ2-3
cdr3_nt: TGTGCCTGGAGTGTACAGGGGTGGGCAGATACGCAGTATTTT
cdr3_aa: CAWSVQGWADTQYF

d_call: -
clone_size: -
v_call: TRBV27
j_call: TRBJ1-1
cdr3_nt: TGTGCCAGCAGTCAGGGGTGGGACACTGAAGCTTTCTTT
cdr3_aa: CASSQGWDTEAFF

d_call: TRBD1
clone_size: few
v_call: TRBV6-5
j_call: TRBJ1-1
cdr3_nt: TGTGCCAGCAGTTCCCGACAGGGGGCTGAAGCTTTCTTT
cdr3_aa: CASSSRQGAEAFF

d_call: -
clone_size: -
v_call: TRBV7-9
j_call: TRBJ1-6
cdr3_nt: TGTGCCAGCAGCTTAAGTCTGGCCCATTCACCCCTCCACTTT
cdr3_aa: CASSLSLAHSPLHF

d_call: TRBD1
clone_size: -
v_call: TRBV11-1
j_call: TRBJ1-1
cdr3_nt: TGTGCCAGCAGCTTATCGAGGGGGGACAGAGAAGAAGCTTTCTTT
cdr3_aa: CASSLSRGDREEAFF

d_call: TRBD1
clone_size: -
v_call: TRBV19
j_call: TRBJ1-3
cdr3_nt: TGTGCCAGTACCTCCACCCTCGGGACAGTCGGAAACACCATATATTTT
cdr3_aa: CASTSTLGTVGNTIYF

d_call: TRBD2
clone_size: -
v_call: TRBV27
j_call: TRBJ2-7
cdr3_nt: TGTGCCAGCAAAGAAGGACTAGCGGGAACCTACGAGCAGTACTTC
cdr3_aa: CASKEGLAGTYEQYF